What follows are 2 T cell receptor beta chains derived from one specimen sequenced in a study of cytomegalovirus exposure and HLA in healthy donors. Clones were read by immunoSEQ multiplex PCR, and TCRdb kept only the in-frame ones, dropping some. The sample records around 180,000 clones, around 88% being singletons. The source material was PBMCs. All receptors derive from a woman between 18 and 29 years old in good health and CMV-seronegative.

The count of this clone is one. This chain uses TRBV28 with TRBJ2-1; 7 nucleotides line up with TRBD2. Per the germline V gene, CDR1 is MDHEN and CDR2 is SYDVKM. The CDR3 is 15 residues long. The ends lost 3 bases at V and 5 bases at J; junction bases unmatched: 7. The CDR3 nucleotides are TGTGCCAGCAGTTTGTCCAGGGACTACCACAATGAGCAGTTCTTC. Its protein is CASSLSRDYHNEQFF.

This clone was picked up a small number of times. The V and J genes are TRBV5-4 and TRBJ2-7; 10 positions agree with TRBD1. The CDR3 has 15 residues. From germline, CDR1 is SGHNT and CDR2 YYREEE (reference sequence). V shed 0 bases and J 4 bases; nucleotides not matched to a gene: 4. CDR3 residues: CASSLGGQGNYEQYF. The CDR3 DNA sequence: TGTGCCAGCAGCTTGGGGGGACAGGGGAATTACGAGCAGTACTTC.